Included here is one TCR beta chain sequence, with context. This sample stems from a study of blood T cell repertoires in COVID-19. Trimming shortened V by 6 bases and J by 6 bases, and 14 bases separated the two germline ends. The CDR3 runs to 14 residues. Looked up from germline, CDR1 is MNHEY and CDR2 is SVGAGI. Profiled with immunoSEQ multiplex PCR; TCRdb holds only in-frame clones, not every one. This table holds about 200,000 clones, around 80% found once. The receptor comes from a woman of 80 years or more with active or convalescent COVID-19. The V gene is TRBV6-5, the J gene TRBJ2-2; weak D call: TRBD2 (5 bases). The sample consisted of peripheral blood. The CDR3 nucleotides read TGTGCCAGCAGCGAGGCGGGCCACCCCGGGGAGCTGTTTTTT. Amino acids: CASSEAGHPGELFF.